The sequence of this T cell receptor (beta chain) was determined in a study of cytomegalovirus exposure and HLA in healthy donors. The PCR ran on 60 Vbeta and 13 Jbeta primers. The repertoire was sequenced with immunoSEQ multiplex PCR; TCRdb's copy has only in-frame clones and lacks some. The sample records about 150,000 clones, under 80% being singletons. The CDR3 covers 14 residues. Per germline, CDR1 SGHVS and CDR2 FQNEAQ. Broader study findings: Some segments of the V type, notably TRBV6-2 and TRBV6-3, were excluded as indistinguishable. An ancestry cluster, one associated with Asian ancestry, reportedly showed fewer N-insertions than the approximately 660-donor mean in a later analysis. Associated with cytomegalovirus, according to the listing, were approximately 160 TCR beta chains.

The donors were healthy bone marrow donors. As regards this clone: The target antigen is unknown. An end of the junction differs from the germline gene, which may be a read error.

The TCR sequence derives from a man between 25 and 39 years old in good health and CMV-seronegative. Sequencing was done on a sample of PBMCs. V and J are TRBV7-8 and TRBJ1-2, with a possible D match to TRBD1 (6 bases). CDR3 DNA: TGTGCCAGCAGCGTCCGGGACACTAACTATGGCTACCCCTTC. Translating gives CASSVRDTNYGYPF.